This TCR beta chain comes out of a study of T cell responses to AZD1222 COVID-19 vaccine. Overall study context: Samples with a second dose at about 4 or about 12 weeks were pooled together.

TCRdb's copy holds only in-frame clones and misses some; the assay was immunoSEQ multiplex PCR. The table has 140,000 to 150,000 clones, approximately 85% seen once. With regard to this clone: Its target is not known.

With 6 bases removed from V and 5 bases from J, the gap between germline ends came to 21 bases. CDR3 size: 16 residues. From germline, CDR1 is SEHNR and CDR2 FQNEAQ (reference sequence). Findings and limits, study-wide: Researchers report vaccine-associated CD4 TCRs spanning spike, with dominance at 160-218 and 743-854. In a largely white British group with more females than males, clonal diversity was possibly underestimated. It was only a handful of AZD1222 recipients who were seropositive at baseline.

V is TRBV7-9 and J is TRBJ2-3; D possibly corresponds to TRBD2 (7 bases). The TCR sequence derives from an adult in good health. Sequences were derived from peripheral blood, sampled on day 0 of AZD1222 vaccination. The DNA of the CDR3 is TGTGCCAGCAGTAGTGTGGAGGGGGGGGCCAGAGATACGCAGTATTTT. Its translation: CASSSVEGGARDTQYF.